The sequence of this T cell receptor (beta chain) was determined in a study of glioma-infiltrating T cells after dendritic cell vaccination. Study-wide findings and caveats: The cohort had few patients with full blood and tumor sets.

Time point described: after dendritic cell vaccination, including at tumor progression/relapse. Blood PBMC samples: pre-vaccination, two weeks post third vaccination, and at tumor progression. The primer mix had 60 V beta and 13 J beta primers. The method was immunoSEQ multiplex PCR; TCRdb's version includes in-frame clones alone and lacks a portion of them. The sample carries 110,000 or so clones, around 91% recorded once. Of note for this clone: Its antigen is not identified.

The trim removed 1 base at V and 0 bases at J, leaving 2 bases unmatched. Germline-derived CDR1 and CDR2 are MGHRA and YSYEKL. This CDR3 contains 15 residues. The source of this sequence is a human donor with glioblastoma. The V and J genes are TRBV4-1 and TRBJ2-7, with 8 bases identical to TRBD2. This specimen was blood, taken after dendritic cell vaccination. CDR3 in DNA: TGCGCCAGCAGCCAAGGACTAGCGAACTCCTACGAGCAGTACTTC. Translating gives CASSQGLANSYEQYF.